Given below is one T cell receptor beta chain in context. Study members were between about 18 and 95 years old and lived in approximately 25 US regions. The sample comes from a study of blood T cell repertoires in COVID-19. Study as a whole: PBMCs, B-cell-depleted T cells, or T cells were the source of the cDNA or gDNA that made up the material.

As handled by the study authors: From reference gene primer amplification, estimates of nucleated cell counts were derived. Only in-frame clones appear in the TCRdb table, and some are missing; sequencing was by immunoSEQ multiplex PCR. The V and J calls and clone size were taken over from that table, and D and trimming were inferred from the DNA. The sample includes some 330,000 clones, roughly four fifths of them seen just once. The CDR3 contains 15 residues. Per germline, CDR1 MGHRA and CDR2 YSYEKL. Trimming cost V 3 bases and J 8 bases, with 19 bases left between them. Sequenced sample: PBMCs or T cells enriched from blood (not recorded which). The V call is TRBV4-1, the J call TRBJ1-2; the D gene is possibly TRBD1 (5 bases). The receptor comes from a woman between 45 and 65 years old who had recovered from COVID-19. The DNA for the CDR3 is TGCGCCAGCAGCCAGACGTGGCAGGGATCTTACGGCTACACCTTC. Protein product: CASSQTWQGSYGYTF.